This record concerns one TCR beta chain sequence. Its antigen is undetermined. The PCR had 60 Vbeta and 13 Jbeta primers. TCRdb's copy holds only in-frame clones and misses some; the assay was immunoSEQ multiplex PCR. The sample carries 200,000 to 250,000 clones, 75% to 85% recorded once. The data were taken from a study of cytomegalovirus exposure and HLA in healthy donors. The junction had 4 bases not matched to a gene; V was cut back by 6 bases and J by 1 base. Germline-derived CDR1 and CDR2 are KGHSH and LQKENI. This CDR3 region has 17 residues. Study-wide points: Altogether, some 170 TCR beta chains were recorded as cytomegalovirus-associated. A later analysis associated some 16,000 TCR beta sequences with HLA alleles at a 0.05 false discovery rate. A previous analysis found most TCR beta V segments productive roughly 87% or roughly 30% of the time.

The chain links TRBV18 to TRBJ2-1, with TRBD2 identical over 15 bases. This receptor was obtained from an older woman in good health and CMV-seropositive. The source material was PBMCs. The CDR3 DNA sequence: TGTGCCAGCTCCCCGGGACTAGCGGGAGGATCCTACAATGAGCAGTTCTTC. This encodes CASSPGLAGGSYNEQFF.